Below are 13 T cell receptor beta chains sequenced from a single sample in a study of CD8 T cells in ankylosing spondylitis. TCRdb reanalysed the 5' RACE reads using MiXCR and keeps one entry per CDR3 protein. The data hold 300,000 to 350,000 distinct CDR3 sequences, with about a fifth observed a single time. The material sequenced was blood, either unsorted or a sorted T cell fraction (not recorded which). Source of these receptors: a female donor with ankylosing spondylitis or in good health (not recorded which).

The V gene is TRBV20-1, the J gene TRBJ2-7; TRBD2 aligns across 10 bases. In germline, CDR1 is DFQATT, CDR2 SNEGSKA (reference sequence). This CDR3 is built from 16 residues. Trimming cost V 2 bases and J 4 bases; bases outside gene matches: 11. The CDR3 coding sequence is TGCAGTGCTAGAATCTCACTAGCGGGAAGACCGTACGAGCAGTACTTC. This translates into CSARISLAGRPYEQYF.

This clonotype has just a few counts. The chain has TRBV6-2 or TRBV6-3 and TRBJ2-5; 10 positions agree with TRBD2. The CDR3 runs to 14 residues. Trimming cost V 8 bases and J 4 bases; bases outside gene matches: 7. Germline lookup yields CDR1 MNHEY and CDR2 SVGEGT. The CDR3 is CASVLAGDGETQYF. CDR3 nucleotides: TGTGCCAGCGTTCTAGCGGGAGATGGAGAGACCCAGTACTTC.

This clonotype appeared a few times. J is TRBJ2-7 and V is TRBV7-2; no reliable D call. The germline V gene has CDR1 SGHTA and CDR2 FQGNSA. The V and J ends lost 3 bases and 2 bases respectively, with 8 bases between them. The length of the CDR3 is 13 residues. The CDR3 DNA reads as TGTGCCAGCAGCTTCCCTAGGGCCTACGAGCAGTACTTC. This sequence encodes CASSFPRAYEQYF.

This clonotype was seen a handful of times. The chain employs TRBV4-3 and TRBJ2-6; D is undetermined. This CDR3 is built from 16 residues. Trimming stripped 0 bases from V and 1 base from J, with 7 bases between. CDR1 is LGHNA, CDR2 YSLEER, per germline. CDR3 coding DNA: TGCGCCAGCAGCCAAGATCGGATGTCTGGGGCCAACGTCCTGACTTTC. Protein product: CASSQDRMSGANVLTF.

The V call is TRBV7-8, the J call TRBJ1-5; D is possibly TRBD1 (6 bases). The CDR3 spans 20 residues. V shed 5 bases and J shed 0 bases, with 26 bases lying between them. Germline CDR1 SGHVS, CDR2 FQNEAQ. The CDR3 sequence: CASSRLGGRGGIYSNQPQHF. CDR3 coding DNA: TGTGCCAGCAGCAGACTAGGGGGTAGAGGGGGGATTTATAGCAATCAGCCCCAGCATTTT.

The V call is TRBV11-2, the J call TRBJ1-1; TRBD1 matches 7 bases. The CDR3 sequence is 16 residues long. Germline-derived CDR1 and CDR2 are SGHAT and FQNNGV. J lost 2 bases, V lost 5 bases, and 11 bases had no gene match. The CDR3 protein is CASSPSGQVVNTEAFF. The CDR3 coding sequence is TGTGCCAGCAGCCCTTCCGGACAGGTGGTAAACACTGAAGCTTTCTTT.

The genes are TRBV7-2 and TRBJ2-1; a possible D gene is TRBD2 (6 bases). Germline V gene data show CDR1 as SGHTA and CDR2 as FQGNSA. V was shortened by 3 bases and J by 7 bases, with 13 bases between the two germline ends. There are 14 residues in the CDR3. This CDR3 is CASSFSSTRNEQFF. CDR3 sequence (DNA): TGTGCCAGCAGCTTTTCTTCGACTAGGAATGAGCAGTTCTTC.

This clonotype was recorded at least ten times. The chain links TRBV29-1 to TRBJ2-1, with 11 bases that match TRBD2. This CDR3 has 19 amino acids. The V gene end was trimmed by 3 bases and the J gene end by 4 bases; junction bases not matched to a gene: 17. Germline values: CDR1 SQVTM, CDR2 ANQGSEA. The chain's CDR3 is CSVDRSLRPGTSGYNEQFF. CDR3 bases: TGCAGCGTTGATCGGTCCTTGAGGCCCGGGACTAGCGGATACAATGAGCAGTTCTTC.

The gene calls are TRBV18 and TRBJ2-7, with D possibly TRBD2 on 6 matching bases. This CDR3 region has 14 residues. Germline CDR1 reads KGHSH; CDR2 reads LQKENI. The V and J ends lost 3 bases and 0 bases respectively, with 9 bases between them. CDR3 sequence (DNA): TGTGCCAGCTCACCTCCGACTAGCTCCTACGAGCAGTACTTC. As protein: CASSPPTSSYEQYF.

The CDR3 DNA sequence: TGTGCCAGCAGCTGGGCCAGAGGCGAGCAGTACTTC. Amino acid sequence: CASSWARGEQYF. The V gene is TRBV5-6, the J gene TRBJ2-7, with D unresolved. CDR3 size: 12 residues. V was clipped by 3 bases and J by 6 bases, with 10 bases between them. The germline gives CDR1 SGHDT, CDR2 YYEEEE.

The sample holds many counts of this clonotype. The chain links TRBV18 to TRBJ2-1, with TRBD1 matching 9 bases. The CDR3 spans 15 residues. The V gene's germline CDR1 is KGHSH and CDR2 LQKENI. V shed 3 bases and J 4 bases; nucleotides not matched to a gene: 4. CDR3 residues: CASSPRQGVYNEQFF. In nucleotides, the CDR3 is TGTGCCAGCTCACCCCGACAGGGGGTTTACAATGAGCAGTTCTTC.

This clonotype came up once. V usage is TRBV4-2 and J usage is TRBJ2-5; weak D call: TRBD2 (6 bases). This CDR3 contains 16 residues. Germline V gene lookup returns CDR1 LGHNA and CDR2 YNFKEQ. Trimming took off 0 bases at V and 4 bases at J, with 15 bases between the two ends. In DNA form, the CDR3 reads TGTGCCAGCAGCCAAGAGGGACGGCGGGAAGGAGAGACCCAGTACTTC. It codes for CASSQEGRREGETQYF.

This chain uses TRBV6-1 with TRBJ2-5, with D possibly matching TRBD2 (7 bases). The CDR3 runs 13 residues. Germline CDR1 is MNHNS and CDR2 is SASEGT. The V and J ends lost 6 bases and 6 bases respectively, with 14 bases between them. CDR3 sequence (DNA): TGTGCCAGCAGCCCCGGGGGGCTGCAGACCCAGTACTTC. Protein product: CASSPGGLQTQYF.